This TCR beta chain is drawn from a study of T cells in tumors after PD-1 blockade. Study overall: No patient had prior checkpoint blockade, systemic immunosuppression, or radiotherapy within 4 weeks.

The CDR3 is made up of 13 amino acids. The V gene lost 4 bases and the J gene lost 6 bases, with 13 bases spanning the gap. In germline, CDR1 is MGHRA, CDR2 YSYEKL. Time point denoted: first of two post-therapy site-matched biopsies about two months apart. Site-matched primary tumor biopsies were taken before and after PD-1 blockade. Produced via immunoSEQ multiplex PCR; TCRdb's table is partial and in-frame only. The data hold thousands of clones, with approximately 76% observed a single time. The sequenced sample was tumor tissue, obtained after anti-PD-1 treatment. The rearrangement uses TRBV4-1 and TRBJ2-7, with D possibly being TRBD2 (6 bases). This sequence was found in a human donor with basal cell carcinoma. The DNA of the CDR3 is TGCGCCAGCAGCCTACTAGGACTAAGCGAGCAGTACTTC. This gives the protein CASSLLGLSEQYF.